Listed below are T cell receptor beta chains from one sample, sequenced in a study of T cells in localized non-small cell lung cancer. Some clones are missing from TCRdb's copy, which holds only in-frame ones; the method was immunoSEQ multiplex PCR. The table has about 880 clones, about 22% seen once. Sequenced material: normal lung tissue next to the tumor, taken before any cancer treatment. These receptors were obtained from a man aged 35 to 69 with stage I lung adenocarcinoma. Each CDR3 is given with its conserved first and last residue. Fields, in order: clone size, J gene, V gene, D gene, CDR3 DNA, CDR3 protein. D genes are given only for firm matches. Only some rows state a clone size, as once, few, many or a class for expanded clones.

few TRBJ1-1 TRBV18 TRBD1 TGTGCCAGCTCACCCCGTCGGACAGGGGCTACGTCCAACACTGAAGCTTTCTTT CASSPRRTGATSNTEAFF
few TRBJ2-1 TRBV2 . TGTGCCAGCACCCAACCTGGGTACTACAATGAGCAGTTCTTC CASTQPGYYNEQFF
. TRBJ1-2 TRBV6-8 . TGTGCCACCAAAGACTCTCTGAGACAAGGCTACACCTTC CATKDSLRQGYTF
once TRBJ2-3 TRBV19 . TGTGCCAGTAGAGAGGGGGATACGCAGTATTTT CASREGDTQYF
. TRBJ2-5 TRBV10-2 TRBD2 TGCGCCAGCATGATCCAGCGGGAGGAGACCCAGTACTTC CASMIQREETQYF
once TRBJ2-7 TRBV30 TRBD2 TGTGCCTGGAGCCGAGGCGGGAGAGTCGAGCAGTACTTC CAWSRGGRVEQYF
. TRBJ1-1 TRBV9 TRBD1 TGTGCCAGCAGGGGACAGGGAAGATCCTTTAACACTGAAGCTTTCTTT CASRGQGRSFNTEAFF
large TRBJ1-4 TRBV11-3 TRBD1 TGTGCCAGCAGCTTTGGACAGGGAGGTGAAAAACTGTTTTTT CASSFGQGGEKLFF
medium-sized TRBJ2-1 TRBV6-1 TRBD2 TGTGCCAGCAGTGAAGCGCTAGCGGGAGGCTTCTATGAGCAGTTCTTC CASSEALAGGFYEQFF
few TRBJ1-4 TRBV9 . TGTGCCAGCAGCGTAGGGGCAACTAATGAAAAACTGTTTTTT CASSVGATNEKLFF
. TRBJ2-2 TRBV14 TRBD1 TGTGCCAGCAGCCAACAGACAGGGGGCGCTTTCACCGGGGAGCTGTTTTTT CASSQQTGGAFTGELFF
few TRBJ2-7 TRBV5-1 TRBD1 TGCGCCAGCAGCTTACAAATCGGACAGGGGCACGAGCAGTACTTC CASSLQIGQGHEQYF
. TRBJ2-3 TRBV19 TRBD1 TGTGCCAGTAGTGTCCAGGGGGCAGATACGCAGTATTTT CASSVQGADTQYF
medium-sized TRBJ2-1 TRBV9 . TGTGCCAGCAGTCCTAACCTACGGGGTGAGCAGTTCTTC CASSPNLRGEQFF
few TRBJ2-5 TRBV9 TRBD1 TGTGCCAGCAGCGTAGCTGAGGGGGCAGGTGAGACCCAGTACTTC CASSVAEGAGETQYF
. TRBJ1-2 TRBV19 . TGTGCCAGTAGTATAAGGGAAGGGCATGGCTACACCTTC CASSIREGHGYTF
. TRBJ2-3 TRBV11-3 TRBD2 TGTGCCAGCTCGGGGGGAGGGACGGCAGATACGCAGTATTTT CASSGGGTADTQYF
large TRBJ2-7 TRBV11-3 TRBD1 TGTGCCAGCAGCTTAGTAACTGGACAGGGAAACTACGAGCAGTACTTC CASSLVTGQGNYEQYF
. TRBJ1-2 TRBV18 TRBD1 TGTGCCAGCTCCTACAAGGAGGGGGCAAGTGGCTACACCTTC CASSYKEGASGYTF
few TRBJ2-3 TRBV6-8 TRBD2 TGTGCCAGCGGTTTAGCGGGGGCCACAGATACGCAGTATTTT CASGLAGATDTQYF